This TCR beta chain appears in the sequencing data of a study of blood T cells in healthy people across ages. A sample-barcoded 5' primer and a J-beta primer mix were used in a second PCR of roughly 7 to 11 cycles. Each CDR3 protein is one row after TCRdb ran MiXCR on the 5' RACE reads. The table records 650,000 to 800,000 distinct CDR3 sequences, around 50% of them present only once. The CDR3 consists of 16 residues. Between the trimmed V and J ends, which lost 2 bases and 3 bases, there was a span of 15 bases. Sequencing was performed on blood. The chain has TRBV12-3 or TRBV12-4 and TRBJ2-3; no reliable D call. This clonotype was obtained from a woman older than 75 in good health. CDR3 coding DNA: TGTGCCAGCAGTTTAAGGTCTAGAGTGAGGACAGATACGCAGTATTTT. The encoded protein is CASSLRSRVRTDTQYF.